This T cell receptor (beta chain) comes out of a study of monozygotic twins with inflammatory bowel disease. The CDR3 length is 14 residues. Germline V gives CDR1 MDHEN, CDR2 SYDVKM. The authors made each sample's cDNA in eight separate reactions. TCRdb re-called the 5' RACE reads; every CDR3 protein appears as one record, without DNA. Its listing shows roughly 100,000 distinct CDR3 sequences. The specimen was blood. This TCR was sampled from a human donor with ulcerative colitis or Crohn's disease, or a healthy co-twin of an affected twin (not recorded which). The V call is TRBV28, the J call TRBJ1-1; TCRdb's D call, TRBD1, is unchecked because there is no DNA. The CDR3 reads CASSFEGMNTEAFF.